This is a list of T cell receptor beta chains from one sample in a study of T cell responses to AZD1222 COVID-19 vaccine. The repertoire was sequenced with immunoSEQ multiplex PCR; TCRdb's copy has only in-frame clones and lacks some. The sample carries 60,000 to 70,000 clones, less than 90% recorded once. Specimen: peripheral blood, collected on day 0 of AZD1222 vaccination. The receptors come from an adult in good health. CDR3s include the opening cysteine and the closing phenylalanine or tryptophan. Fields, in order: D gene, clone size, J gene, V gene, CDR3 DNA, CDR3 protein. The D gene is left open where the match is weak. A clone size is listed for some rows: how often the clone was seen (once, few, many), or a class if it is expanded.

- | - | TRBJ2-1 | TRBV27 | TGTGCCAGCAGGGTAGGTCAGTTCTACAATGAGCAGTTCTTC | CASRVGQFYNEQFF
- | - | TRBJ2-2 | TRBV6-5 | TGTGCCAGCAGTTATTTAACCTCCGGGGAGCTGTTTTTT | CASSYLTSGELFF
- | - | TRBJ2-5 | TRBV7-6 | TGTGCCAGCAGCTTGACCAGCCGGGAGACCCAGTACTTC | CASSLTSRETQYF
TRBD1 | once | TRBJ2-6 | TRBV14 | TGTGCCAGCAGCCACCACCAGACAGGGACCCTCCACTCTGGGGCCAACGTCCTGACTTTC | CASSHHQTGTLHSGANVLTF
TRBD1 | once | TRBJ1-1 | TRBV19 | TGTGCCAGTAGTATAAGGGACAGGGGAAGCGACGAAGCTTTCTTT | CASSIRDRGSDEAFF
- | - | TRBJ1-4 | TRBV19 | TGTGCCGGGACCTTAGGGGAAAAACTGTTTTTT | CAGTLGEKLFF
- | - | TRBJ2-7 | TRBV5-1 | TGCGCCAGCACCGACAGTTCCTACGAGCAGTACTTC | CASTDSSYEQYF
- | - | TRBJ2-1 | TRBV29-1 | TGCAGCGTCCCGGGTCCCCGGGAGAACGAGCAGTTCTTC | CSVPGPRENEQFF
- | - | TRBJ1-3 | TRBV5-1 | TGCGCCAGCAGCTTGGTTCAGAACTCTGGAAACACCATATATTTT | CASSLVQNSGNTIYF
TRBD2 | once | TRBJ2-7 | TRBV6-5 | TGTGCCAGCAGTCCGACTAGCGGGGGTTACGAGCAGTACTTC | CASSPTSGGYEQYF
- | - | TRBJ1-1 | TRBV9 | TGTGCCAGCAGCGTGACAGGATTGAACACTGAAGCTTTCTTT | CASSVTGLNTEAFF
TRBD2 | - | TRBJ2-1 | TRBV15 | TGTGCCACCAGCGTTCTCGCGGGGGGGCCGAATGAGCAGTTCTTC | CATSVLAGGPNEQFF
- | - | TRBJ2-1 | TRBV9 | TGTGCCAGCACACCGACCCAGAGCTCCTACAATGAGCAGTTCTTC | CASTPTQSSYNEQFF
- | - | TRBJ2-2 | TRBV19 | TGTGCCAGTAGTATTTTAACCACTTTTAACACCGGGGAGCTGTTTTTT | CASSILTTFNTGELFF
- | few | TRBJ1-5 | TRBV6-5 | TGTGCCAGCAGAAGGGGGGATCAGCCCCAGCATTTT | CASRRGDQPQHF
TRBD1 | few | TRBJ2-7 | TRBV5-1 | TGCGCCAGCAGCCAAAGTTCAGGACAGGGTTACGACGAGCAGTACTTC | CASSQSSGQGYDEQYF
- | - | TRBJ1-4 | TRBV21-1 | TGTGCCAGCAGCATCCCCAGGGCAGCTAATGAAAAACTGTTTTTT | CASSIPRAANEKLFF
- | - | TRBJ2-5 | TRBV19 | TGTGCCAGTAGTATAGATATCGCTCGGGAGACCCAGTACTTC | CASSIDIARETQYF
- | - | TRBJ2-2 | TRBV5-4 | TGTGCCAGCAGCTTAAACACCGGGGAGCTGTTTTTT | CASSLNTGELFF
TRBD1 | - | TRBJ1-2 | TRBV3-1/TRBV3-2 | TGTGCCAGCAGCCAAGATTTAGGACAGGGTAATGGCTACACCTTC | CASSQDLGQGNGYTF
- | - | TRBJ2-7 | TRBV9 | TGTGCCAGCAGCGTAGAGGCCAGGGCCTACGAGCAGTACTTC | CASSVEARAYEQYF
TRBD1 | - | TRBJ2-7 | TRBV9 | TGTGCCAGCAGCGAGGGACAGGGGGCGCTCGAGCAGTACTTC | CASSEGQGALEQYF